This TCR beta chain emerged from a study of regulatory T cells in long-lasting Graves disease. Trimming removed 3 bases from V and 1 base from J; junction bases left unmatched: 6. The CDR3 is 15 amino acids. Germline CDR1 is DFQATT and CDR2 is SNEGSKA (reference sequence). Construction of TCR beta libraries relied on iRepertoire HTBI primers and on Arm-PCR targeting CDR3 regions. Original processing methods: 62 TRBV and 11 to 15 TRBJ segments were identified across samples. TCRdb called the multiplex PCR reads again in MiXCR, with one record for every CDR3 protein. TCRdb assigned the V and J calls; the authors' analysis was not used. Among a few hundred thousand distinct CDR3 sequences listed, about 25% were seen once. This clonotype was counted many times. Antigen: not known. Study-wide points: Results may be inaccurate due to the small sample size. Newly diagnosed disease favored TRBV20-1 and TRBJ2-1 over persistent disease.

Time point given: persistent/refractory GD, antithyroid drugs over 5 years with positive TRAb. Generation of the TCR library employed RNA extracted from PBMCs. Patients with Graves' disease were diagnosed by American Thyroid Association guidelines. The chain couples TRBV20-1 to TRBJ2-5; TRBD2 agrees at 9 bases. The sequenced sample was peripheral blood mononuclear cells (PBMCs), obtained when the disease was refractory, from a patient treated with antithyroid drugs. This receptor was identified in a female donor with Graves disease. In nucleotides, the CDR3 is TGCAGTGCTAGTCTAGCGGGGATGCGCCAAGAGACCCAGTACTTC. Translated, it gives CSASLAGMRQETQYF.